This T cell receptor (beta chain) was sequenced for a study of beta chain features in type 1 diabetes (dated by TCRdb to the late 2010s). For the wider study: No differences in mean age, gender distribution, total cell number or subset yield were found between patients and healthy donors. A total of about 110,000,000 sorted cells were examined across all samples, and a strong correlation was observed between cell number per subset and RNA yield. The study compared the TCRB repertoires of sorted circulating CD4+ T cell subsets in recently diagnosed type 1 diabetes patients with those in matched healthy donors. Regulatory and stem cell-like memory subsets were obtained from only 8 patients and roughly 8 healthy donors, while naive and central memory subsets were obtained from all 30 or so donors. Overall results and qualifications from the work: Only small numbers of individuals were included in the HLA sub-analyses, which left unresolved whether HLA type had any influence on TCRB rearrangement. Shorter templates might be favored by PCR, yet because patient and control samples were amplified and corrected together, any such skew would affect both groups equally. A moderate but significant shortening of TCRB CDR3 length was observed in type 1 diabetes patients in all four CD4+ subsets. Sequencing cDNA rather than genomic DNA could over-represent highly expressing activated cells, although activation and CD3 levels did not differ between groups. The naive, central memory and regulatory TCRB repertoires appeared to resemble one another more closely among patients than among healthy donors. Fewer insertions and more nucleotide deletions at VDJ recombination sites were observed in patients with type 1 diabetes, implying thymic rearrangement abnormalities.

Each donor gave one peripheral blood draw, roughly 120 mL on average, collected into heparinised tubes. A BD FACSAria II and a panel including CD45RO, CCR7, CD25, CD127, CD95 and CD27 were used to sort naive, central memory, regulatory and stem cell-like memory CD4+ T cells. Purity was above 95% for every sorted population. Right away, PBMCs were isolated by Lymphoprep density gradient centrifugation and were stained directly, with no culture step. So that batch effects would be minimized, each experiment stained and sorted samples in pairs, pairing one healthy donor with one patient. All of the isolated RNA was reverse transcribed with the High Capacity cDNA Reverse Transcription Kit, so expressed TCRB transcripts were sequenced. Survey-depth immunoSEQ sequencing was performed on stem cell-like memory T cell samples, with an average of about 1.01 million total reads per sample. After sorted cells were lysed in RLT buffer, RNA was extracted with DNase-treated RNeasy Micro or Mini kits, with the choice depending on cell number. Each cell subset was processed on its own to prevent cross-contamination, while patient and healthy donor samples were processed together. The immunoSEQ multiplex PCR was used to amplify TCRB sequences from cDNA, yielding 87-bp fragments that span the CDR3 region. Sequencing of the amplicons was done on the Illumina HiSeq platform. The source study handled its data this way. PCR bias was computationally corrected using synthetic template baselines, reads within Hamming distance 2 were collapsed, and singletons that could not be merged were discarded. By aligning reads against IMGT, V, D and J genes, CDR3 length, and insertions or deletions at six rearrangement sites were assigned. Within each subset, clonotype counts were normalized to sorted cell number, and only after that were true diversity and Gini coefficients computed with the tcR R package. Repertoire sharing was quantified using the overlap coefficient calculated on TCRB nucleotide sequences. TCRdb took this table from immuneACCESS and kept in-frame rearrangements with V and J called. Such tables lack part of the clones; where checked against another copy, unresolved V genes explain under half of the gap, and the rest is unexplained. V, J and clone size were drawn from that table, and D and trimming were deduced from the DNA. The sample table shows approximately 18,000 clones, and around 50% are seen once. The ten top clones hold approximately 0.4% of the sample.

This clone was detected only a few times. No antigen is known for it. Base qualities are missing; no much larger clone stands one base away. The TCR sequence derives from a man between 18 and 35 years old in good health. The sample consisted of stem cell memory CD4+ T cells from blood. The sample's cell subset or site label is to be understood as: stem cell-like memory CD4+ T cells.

The CDR3 protein sequence reads: CASSPGQGGNQPQHF. The DNA reads as follows: TGTGCCAGCAGTCCCGGACAGGGTGGCAATCAGCCCCAGCATTTT. This chain joins TRBV28 to TRBJ1-5, with 8 junctional bases fitting TRBD1. Reading from cysteine to phenylalanine, the CDR3 counts 15 amino acids. CDR3 DNA only is kept here, 45 bases in frame from base 1. V loses 5 bases at its end and J loses 2 bases; junction bases beyond the gene matches: 5. Sequences MDHEN (CDR1) and SYDVKM (CDR2) are obtained from the germline V gene.